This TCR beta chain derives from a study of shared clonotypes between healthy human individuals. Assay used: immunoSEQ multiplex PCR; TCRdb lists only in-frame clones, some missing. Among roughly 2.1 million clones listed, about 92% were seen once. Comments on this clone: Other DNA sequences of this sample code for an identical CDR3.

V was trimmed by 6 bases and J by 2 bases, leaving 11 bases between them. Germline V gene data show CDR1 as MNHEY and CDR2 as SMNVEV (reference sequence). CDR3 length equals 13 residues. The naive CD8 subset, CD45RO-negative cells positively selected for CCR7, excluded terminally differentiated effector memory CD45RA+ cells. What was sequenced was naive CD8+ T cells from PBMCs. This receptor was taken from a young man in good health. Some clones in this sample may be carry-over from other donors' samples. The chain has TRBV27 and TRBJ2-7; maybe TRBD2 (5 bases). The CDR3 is CASSLGKTYEQYF. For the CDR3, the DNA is TGTGCCAGCAGCCTCGGGAAGACCTACGAGCAGTACTTC.